The 16 T cell receptor beta chains reported below all come from one sample, sequenced in a study of T cell responses to AZD1222 COVID-19 vaccine. TCRdb keeps only in-frame clones here, not all; method: immunoSEQ multiplex PCR. Among 95,000 to 100,000 clones, about 90% were seen once, and the ten largest hold approximately 15%. The sequences come from peripheral blood, collected on day 0 of AZD1222 vaccination. These receptors were collected from an adult in good health.

The chain combines TRBV29-1 with TRBJ1-1; D perhaps matches TRBD1 (6 bases). The CDR3 length is 13 residues. Germline assignment: CDR1 SQVTM and CDR2 ANQGSEA. Trimming shortened V by 7 bases and J by 1 base, and 13 bases separated the two germline ends. The DNA for the CDR3 is TGCAGCGGGAGGACAGAAAAGAACACTGAAGCTTTCTTT. This encodes CSGRTEKNTEAFF.

The chain carries TRBV19 and TRBJ1-2; TRBD1 matches at 10 bases. The CDR3 covers 16 residues. Trimming cost V 5 bases and J 7 bases; bases outside gene matches: 13. From germline, CDR1 is LNHDA and CDR2 SQIVND (reference sequence). The CDR3 DNA is TGTGCCAGTAGTCCCCAGACAGGGGGCGGCGCCCCTGGCTACACCTTC. It is translated as CASSPQTGGGAPGYTF.

The gene calls are TRBV6-5 and TRBJ2-1; 12 bases match TRBD2. V gave up 4 bases and J gave up 0 bases; unmatched junction bases: 1. This CDR3 spans 16 amino acids. The V gene's germline CDR1 is MNHEY and CDR2 SVGAGI. This CDR3 is CASSSTSGSSYNEQFF. As DNA, the CDR3 is TGTGCCAGCAGTTCGACTAGCGGGAGCTCCTACAATGAGCAGTTCTTC.

The V call is TRBV27, the J call TRBJ1-1; D is possibly TRBD1 (6 bases). Per germline, CDR1 MNHEY and CDR2 SMNVEV (reference sequence). CDR3 length equals 16 residues. With 0 bases removed from V and 8 bases from J, the gap between germline ends came to 19 bases. In DNA, the CDR3 is TGTGCCAGCAGTTTATCGGCGGGACAACAATCCGTGGAAGCTTTCTTT. Amino acids: CASSLSAGQQSVEAFF.

The chain has TRBV19 and TRBJ1-1; 8 bases agree with TRBD1. This CDR3 contains 17 residues. Germline trimming cut 5 bases from V and 4 bases from J; bases unmatched to any gene: 15. Germline V gives CDR1 LNHDA, CDR2 SQIVND (reference sequence). DNA of the CDR3: TGTGCCAGTAGTTCCCGTTTAAGGACAGGGCGGGTCACTGAAGCTTTCTTT. This gives the protein CASSSRLRTGRVTEAFF.

The chain recombines TRBV25-1 with TRBJ2-3; D is unclear. This CDR3 contains 15 residues. Looked up from germline, CDR1 is MGHDK and CDR2 is SYGVNS. Trimming pared 6 bases from V and 0 bases from J, leaving 13 bases between. CDR3 residues: CASRDGSLSTDTQYF. The CDR3, as DNA: TGTGCCAGCAGGGACGGTTCGTTGAGCACAGATACGCAGTATTTT.

The chain employs TRBV6-5 and TRBJ2-1; 10 bases line up with TRBD1. Losses at the gene ends were 2 bases for V and 8 bases for J; bases not matched to a gene: 6. In germline, CDR1 is MNHEY, CDR2 SVGAGI. This CDR3 is 15 amino acids long. CDR3 in amino acids: CASSYRGTGADEQFF. The DNA of the CDR3 is TGTGCCAGCAGTTACCGAGGGACAGGGGCCGATGAGCAGTTCTTC.

This rearrangement joins TRBV4-2 to TRBJ2-1; D call uncertain. The ends were cut back, 0 bases at V and 7 bases at J, with 4 bases in the middle. The germline gives CDR1 LGHNA, CDR2 YNFKEQ. The CDR3 runs to 12 residues. The chain's CDR3 is CASSQDWNEQFF. Written as DNA, the CDR3 is TGTGCCAGCAGCCAAGATTGGAATGAGCAGTTCTTC.

This clone was observed a single time. The rearrangement joins TRBV7-3 to TRBJ2-1, with 12 bases identical to TRBD2. The germline CDR1 and CDR2 sequences are SGHTA and FQGTGA. The CDR3 has 15 residues. V lost 5 bases, J lost 6 bases, and 5 bases stayed unmatched. CDR3 sequence: CASSTSGGYSNEQFF. CDR3 in DNA: TGTGCCAGCAGCACTAGCGGGGGGTATAGCAATGAGCAGTTCTTC.

V usage is TRBV10-3 and J usage is TRBJ1-5; no definite D call. The CDR3 runs 14 residues. Per the germline V gene, CDR1 is ENHRY and CDR2 is SYGVKD. V gave up 0 bases and J gave up 0 bases, with 3 bases separating them. Here the CDR3 reads CAISESTSNQPQHF. In DNA, the CDR3 is TGTGCCATCAGTGAGTCCACTAGCAATCAGCCCCAGCATTTT.

The chain joins TRBV13 to TRBJ1-3, with D possibly being TRBD1 (6 bases). Germline CDR1 PRHDT, CDR2 FYEKMQ (reference sequence). V was shortened by 4 bases and J by 0 bases, with 13 bases between the two germline ends. The CDR3 extends over 16 amino acids. DNA of the CDR3: TGTGCCAGCAGCTCCTATCCAGGGGACTCTGGAAACACCATATATTTT. It encodes CASSSYPGDSGNTIYF.

The rearrangement uses TRBV5-1 and TRBJ1-4; D not certain. Between the trimmed V and J ends, which lost 5 bases and 3 bases, there was a span of 5 bases. The CDR3 is 12 residues long. Germline V gene lookup returns CDR1 SGHRS and CDR2 YFSETQ. Written as DNA, the CDR3 is TGCGCCAGCAGACGGTCTAATGAAAAACTGTTTTTT. Its protein product is CASRRSNEKLFF.

The chain uses TRBV27 and TRBJ2-1; 9 bases line up with TRBD1. The length of the CDR3 is 15 residues. Trimming at V came to 7 bases and at J to 8 bases, leaving 12 bases not matched to a gene. Germline V CDR1 and CDR2: MNHEY, SMNVEV (reference sequence). DNA of the CDR3: TGTGCCAGCAATCACCCCGGGACAGGGACTCATGAGCAGTTCTTC. This sequence encodes CASNHPGTGTHEQFF.

This chain links TRBV11-2 with TRBJ2-2, with a tentative D call TRBD2 (6 bases). The germline V gene encodes CDR1 SGHAT and CDR2 FQNNGV. The CDR3 is made up of 14 amino acids. V was cut by 3 bases and J by 7 bases, with 12 bases left in between. CDR3 nucleotides: TGTGCCAGCAGCTTGACTAGGGTGAGCGGGGAGCTGTTTTTT. Translation: CASSLTRVSGELFF.

J is TRBJ1-4 and V is TRBV4-1, with 7 bases fitting TRBD1. V trimming: 3 bases; J trimming: 8 bases; junction bases outside the gene matches: 9. The CDR3 contains 15 residues. The germline V gene encodes CDR1 MGHRA and CDR2 YSYEKL. The CDR3 sequence is CASSQLDREEEKLFF. The CDR3 region has the DNA TGCGCCAGCAGCCAGTTAGACAGGGAAGAAGAAAAACTGTTTTTT.

V is TRBV28 and J is TRBJ1-2; 8 bases align to TRBD1. The length of the CDR3 is 16 residues. Germline V gene lookup returns CDR1 MDHEN and CDR2 SYDVKM. V lost 6 bases to trimming and J lost 4 bases; unmatched junction nucleotides: 13. CDR3 nucleotides: TGTGCCAGCAGCTGGGGGAGTGGGACAGGACTCTATGGCTACACCTTC. This sequence encodes CASSWGSGTGLYGYTF.